Listed below are T cell receptor beta chains from one sample, sequenced in a study of cytomegalovirus exposure and HLA in healthy donors. Assay: immunoSEQ multiplex PCR; the TCRdb copy retains only in-frame clones and omits some. The sample holds fewer than 400,000 clones, 86% seen once. Sequenced: PBMCs. All receptors derive from a woman aged 18-30 years in good health and CMV-seronegative. Both conserved end residues are part of each CDR3. D genes are given only for firm matches. A row's size may be missing; if present it is once, few, many or a size class.

v_gene	abundance	j_gene	d_gene	CDR3aa	CDR3nt
TRBV4-3	.	TRBJ2-3	.	CASSQDAPPDTQYF	TGCGCCAGCAGCCAAGATGCGCCTCCAGATACGCAGTATTTT
TRBV7-9	once	TRBJ2-7	TRBD2	CASSPGTSGRQQYF	TGTGCCAGCAGCCCGGGGACTAGCGGGAGGCAGCAGTACTTC
TRBV2	few	TRBJ2-6	.	CASSGDSSSGANVLTF	TGTGCCAGCAGTGGGGACTCCAGCTCTGGGGCCAACGTCCTGACTTTC
TRBV6-5	.	TRBJ2-3	.	CASSYSFGDSDTQYF	TGTGCCAGCAGTTACTCGTTCGGTGATTCAGATACGCAGTATTTT
TRBV4-1	.	TRBJ1-1	.	CASSQAIRGTEAFF	TGCGCCAGCAGCCAAGCGATACGGGGCACTGAAGCTTTCTTT
TRBV19	.	TRBJ1-1	.	CASSILLAGWTEAFF	TGTGCCAGTAGTATCCTTCTGGCAGGGTGGACTGAAGCTTTCTTT
TRBV28	.	TRBJ2-7	TRBD1	CASSLLTGSYEQYF	TGTGCCAGCAGTTTACTGACAGGGTCCTACGAGCAGTACTTC
TRBV28	.	TRBJ1-5	.	CASSRGGLRYSNQPQHF	TGTGCCAGCAGTAGAGGAGGTCTGAGATATAGCAATCAGCCCCAGCATTTT
TRBV5-5	.	TRBJ2-1	TRBD2	CASSLGLAVVNEQFF	TGTGCCAGCAGCTTGGGACTAGCTGTAGTCAATGAGCAGTTCTTC
TRBV27	once	TRBJ2-7	.	CASSLSEVNEQYF	TGTGCCAGCAGTTTATCGGAGGTGAACGAGCAGTACTTC
TRBV10-3	.	TRBJ2-3	.	CAISPGGGSTDTQYF	TGTGCCATCAGCCCGGGGGGCGGGAGCACAGATACGCAGTATTTT
TRBV7-2	few	TRBJ2-4	TRBD2	CASSLALAGGPTIQYF	TGTGCCAGCAGCTTAGCACTAGCGGGAGGGCCGACCATTCAGTACTTC
TRBV28	once	TRBJ1-3	TRBD1	CASSIQGGNTIYF	TGTGCCAGCAGTATACAGGGGGGAAACACCATATATTTT
TRBV6-6	once	TRBJ1-1	.	CAVMAGNTEAFF	TGTGCGGTTATGGCGGGCAACACTGAAGCTTTCTTT
TRBV9	.	TRBJ2-2	.	CASSLRSGGATGELFF	TGTGCCAGCAGCCTTAGATCCGGGGGAGCCACCGGGGAGCTGTTTTTT
TRBV29-1	.	TRBJ2-5	.	CSVDFSFEETQYF	TGCAGCGTTGACTTTAGTTTTGAGGAGACCCAGTACTTC
TRBV7-2	once	TRBJ2-2	.	CASSVTTTGELFF	TGTGCCAGCAGCGTAACAACGACCGGGGAGCTGTTTTTT
TRBV28	.	TRBJ2-3	.	CASTVGGEDTQYF	TGTGCCAGCACCGTAGGCGGGGAAGATACGCAGTATTTT
TRBV28	.	TRBJ2-7	.	CASATVSYEQYF	TGTGCCAGCGCGACAGTTTCCTACGAGCAGTACTTC
TRBV4-2	.	TRBJ2-6	.	CASSQAVQHSGANVLTF	TGTGCCAGCAGCCAAGCGGTACAGCACTCTGGGGCCAACGTCCTGACTTTC
TRBV6-1	.	TRBJ2-1	TRBD2	CASSELAGEADEQFF	TGTGCCAGCAGTGAACTAGCGGGAGAGGCAGATGAGCAGTTCTTC
TRBV6-1	.	TRBJ2-1	.	CASSEVELGGYDYNEQFF	TGTGCCAGCAGTGAAGTTGAGTTGGGGGGATACGACTACAATGAGCAGTTCTTC
TRBV30	.	TRBJ1-1	.	CAWSVHWGSEAFF	TGTGCCTGGAGTGTACATTGGGGCTCCGAAGCTTTCTTT
TRBV4-2	.	TRBJ2-7	.	CASSHSGPGISEQYF	TGTGCCAGCAGCCACTCCGGGCCCGGGATCTCCGAGCAGTACTTC
TRBV28	.	TRBJ2-1	TRBD1	CASSPGQGIHNEQFF	TGTGCCAGCAGCCCGGGACAGGGAATTCACAATGAGCAGTTCTTC
TRBV2	.	TRBJ1-5	TRBD1	CASSLTGGGNQPQHF	TGTGCCAGCAGTCTGACAGGGGGCGGCAATCAGCCCCAGCATTTT
TRBV7-8	.	TRBJ2-7	TRBD2	CASSLGGGRGYEQYF	TGTGCCAGCAGCTTAGGGGGCGGGAGAGGGTACGAGCAGTACTTC
TRBV27	.	TRBJ2-7	TRBD1	CASSLTGERYEQYF	TGTGCCAGCAGTCTGACAGGGGAGAGGTACGAGCAGTACTTC
TRBV6-5	.	TRBJ2-7	TRBD2	CASRRGLAGAAEQYF	TGTGCCAGCAGACGTGGACTAGCGGGAGCTGCCGAGCAGTACTTC
TRBV5-1	.	TRBJ2-1	TRBD2	CASSPSLASSSYNEQFF	TGCGCCAGCAGCCCGTCACTAGCGTCTAGCTCCTACAATGAGCAGTTCTTC
TRBV4-3	.	TRBJ2-1	TRBD2	CASSPSGSWYNEQFF	TGCGCCAGCAGCCCGAGCGGGAGCTGGTACAATGAGCAGTTCTTC
TRBV29-1	.	TRBJ1-1	.	CSVEDLGGIMNTEAFF	TGCAGCGTTGAAGATCTGGGGGGTATCATGAACACTGAAGCTTTCTTT
TRBV5-6	few	TRBJ1-1	.	CASSRRDSGNTEAFF	TGTGCCAGCAGCAGAAGGGACTCCGGGAACACTGAAGCTTTCTTT
TRBV5-1	.	TRBJ2-2	TRBD1	CASGPGQEDTGELFF	TGCGCCAGCGGACCGGGACAGGAGGACACCGGGGAGCTGTTTTTT
TRBV5-6	.	TRBJ2-3	.	CASSPSGPTSTDTQYF	TGTGCCAGCAGCCCGAGCGGTCCTACTAGCACAGATACGCAGTATTTT
TRBV19	.	TRBJ2-1	.	CASSMVVYNEQFF	TGTGCCAGTAGTATGGTAGTATACAATGAGCAGTTCTTC
TRBV6-5	.	TRBJ2-3	TRBD1	CASSTSTGRTDTQYF	TGTGCCAGCAGTACCTCGACAGGGCGCACAGATACGCAGTATTTT
TRBV6-1	few	TRBJ2-7	TRBD1	CASREDRGSSYEQYF	TGTGCCAGCAGGGAGGACAGGGGGTCCTCCTACGAGCAGTACTTC
TRBV9	once	TRBJ2-2	TRBD2	CASSPRRVAGGGTGELFF	TGTGCCAGCAGCCCCCGGAGGGTAGCGGGAGGGGGCACCGGGGAGCTGTTTTTT
TRBV6-6	.	TRBJ2-3	.	CASSYSRLHTDTQYF	TGTGCCAGCAGTTACTCGAGACTTCACACAGATACGCAGTATTTT
TRBV27	.	TRBJ1-2	TRBD1	CASSFSQGGLGYTF	TGTGCCAGCAGTTTCTCCCAAGGGGGCTTAGGCTACACCTTC
TRBV5-1	once	TRBJ1-5	.	CASSYGGSGNQPQHF	TGCGCCAGCAGCTATGGGGGCAGTGGGAATCAGCCCCAGCATTTT
TRBV5-4	.	TRBJ1-2	TRBD1	CASSRGQGDYGYTF	TGTGCCAGCAGCAGGGGACAGGGGGACTATGGCTACACCTTC
TRBV5-1	.	TRBJ2-1	TRBD2	CASSTGTSGSLDNEQFF	TGCGCCAGCAGCACTGGGACTAGCGGGAGCTTAGACAATGAGCAGTTCTTC
TRBV10-3	.	TRBJ2-1	TRBD2	CAISPGTTNEQFF	TGTGCCATCAGTCCCGGGACTACTAATGAGCAGTTCTTC
TRBV5-6	.	TRBJ1-3	.	CASSFFSPGPGNTIYF	TGTGCCAGCAGCTTTTTCTCCCCAGGCCCGGGAAACACCATATATTTT
TRBV25-1	.	TRBJ2-5	.	CASRRASQETQYF	TGTGCCAGCAGGAGGGCCAGCCAAGAGACCCAGTACTTC
TRBV20-1	.	TRBJ2-7	.	CSASLEEQYF	TGCAGTGCTAGCCTGGAGGAGCAGTACTTC